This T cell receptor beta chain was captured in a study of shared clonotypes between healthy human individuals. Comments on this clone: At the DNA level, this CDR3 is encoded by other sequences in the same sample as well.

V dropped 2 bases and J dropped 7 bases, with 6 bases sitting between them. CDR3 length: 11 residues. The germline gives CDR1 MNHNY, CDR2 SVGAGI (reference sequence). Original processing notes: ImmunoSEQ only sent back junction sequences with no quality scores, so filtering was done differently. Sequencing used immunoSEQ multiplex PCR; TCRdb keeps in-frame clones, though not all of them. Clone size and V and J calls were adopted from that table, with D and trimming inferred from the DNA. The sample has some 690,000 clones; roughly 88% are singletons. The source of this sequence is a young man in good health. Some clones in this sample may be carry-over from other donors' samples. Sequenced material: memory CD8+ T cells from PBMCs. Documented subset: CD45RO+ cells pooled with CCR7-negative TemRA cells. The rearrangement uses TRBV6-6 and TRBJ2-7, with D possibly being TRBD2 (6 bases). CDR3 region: CASSYGGEQYF. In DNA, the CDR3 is TGTGCCAGCAGTTACGGGGGGGAGCAGTACTTC.